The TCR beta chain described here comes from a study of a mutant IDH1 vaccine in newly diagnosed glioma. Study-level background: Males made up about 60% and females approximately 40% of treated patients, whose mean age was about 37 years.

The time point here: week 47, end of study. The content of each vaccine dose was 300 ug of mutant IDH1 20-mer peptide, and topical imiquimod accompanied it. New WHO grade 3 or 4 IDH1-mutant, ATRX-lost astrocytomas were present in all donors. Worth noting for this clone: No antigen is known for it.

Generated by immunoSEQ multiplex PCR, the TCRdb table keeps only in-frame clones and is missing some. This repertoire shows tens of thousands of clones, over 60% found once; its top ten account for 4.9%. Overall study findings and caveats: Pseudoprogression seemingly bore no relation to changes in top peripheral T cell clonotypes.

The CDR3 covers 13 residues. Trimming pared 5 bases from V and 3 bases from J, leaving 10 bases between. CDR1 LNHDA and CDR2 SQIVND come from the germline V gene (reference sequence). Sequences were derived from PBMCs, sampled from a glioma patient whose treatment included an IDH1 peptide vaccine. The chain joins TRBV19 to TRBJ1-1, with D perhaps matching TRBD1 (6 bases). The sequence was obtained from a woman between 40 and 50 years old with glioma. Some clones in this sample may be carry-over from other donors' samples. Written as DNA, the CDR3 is TGTGCCAGTAGTTCTAAGGGGGACACTGAAGCTTTCTTT. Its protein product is CASSSKGDTEAFF.